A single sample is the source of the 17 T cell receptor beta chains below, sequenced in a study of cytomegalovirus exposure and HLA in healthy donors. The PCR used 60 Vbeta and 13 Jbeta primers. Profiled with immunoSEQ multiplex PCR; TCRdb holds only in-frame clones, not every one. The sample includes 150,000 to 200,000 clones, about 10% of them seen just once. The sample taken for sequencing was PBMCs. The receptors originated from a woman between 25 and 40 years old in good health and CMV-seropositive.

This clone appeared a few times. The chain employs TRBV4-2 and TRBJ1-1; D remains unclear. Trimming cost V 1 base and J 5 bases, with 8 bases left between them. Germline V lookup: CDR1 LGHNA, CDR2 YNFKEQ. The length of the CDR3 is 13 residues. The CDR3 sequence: CASSQVTRTEAFF. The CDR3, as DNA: TGTGCCAGCAGCCAAGTGACGAGGACTGAAGCTTTCTTT.

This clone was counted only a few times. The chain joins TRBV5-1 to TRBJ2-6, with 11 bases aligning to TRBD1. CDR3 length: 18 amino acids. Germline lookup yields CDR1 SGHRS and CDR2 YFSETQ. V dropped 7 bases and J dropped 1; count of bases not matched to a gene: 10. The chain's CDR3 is CASFRTGTGGSGANVLTF. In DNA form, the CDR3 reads TGCGCCAGCTTTCGAACCGGGACAGGGGGTTCTGGGGCCAACGTCCTGACTTTC.

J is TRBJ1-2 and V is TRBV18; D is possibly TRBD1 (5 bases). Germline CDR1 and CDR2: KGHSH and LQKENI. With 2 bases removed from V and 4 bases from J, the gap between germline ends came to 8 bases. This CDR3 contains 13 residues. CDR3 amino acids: CASSPSRAYGYTF. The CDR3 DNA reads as TGTGCCAGCTCACCATCCAGGGCCTATGGCTACACCTTC. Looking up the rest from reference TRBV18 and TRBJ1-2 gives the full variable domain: NAGVMQNPRHLVRRRGQEARLRCSPMKGHSHVYWYRQLPEEGLKFMVYLQKENIIDESGMPKERFSAEFPKEGPSILRIQQVVRGDSAAYFCASSPSRAYGYTFGSGTRLTVV.

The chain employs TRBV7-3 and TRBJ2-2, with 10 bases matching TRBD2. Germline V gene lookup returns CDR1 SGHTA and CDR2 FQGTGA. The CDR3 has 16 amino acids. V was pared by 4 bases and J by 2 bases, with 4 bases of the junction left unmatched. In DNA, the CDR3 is TGTGCCAGCAGCTCCCGACTAGCGGGCAACACCGGGGAGCTGTTTTTT. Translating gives CASSSRLAGNTGELFF.

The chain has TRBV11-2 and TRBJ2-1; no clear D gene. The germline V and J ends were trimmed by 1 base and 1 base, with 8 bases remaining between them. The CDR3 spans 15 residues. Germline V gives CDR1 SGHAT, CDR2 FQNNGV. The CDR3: CASSLVAFSYNEQFF. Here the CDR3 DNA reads TGTGCCAGCAGCTTAGTGGCCTTTTCCTACAATGAGCAGTTCTTC.

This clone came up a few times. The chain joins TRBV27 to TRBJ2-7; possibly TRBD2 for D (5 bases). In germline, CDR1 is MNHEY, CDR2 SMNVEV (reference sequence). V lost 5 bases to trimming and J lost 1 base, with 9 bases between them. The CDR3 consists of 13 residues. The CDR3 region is CASSPRGSYEQYF. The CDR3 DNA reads TGTGCCAGCAGTCCCCGGGGTTCCTACGAGCAGTACTTC.

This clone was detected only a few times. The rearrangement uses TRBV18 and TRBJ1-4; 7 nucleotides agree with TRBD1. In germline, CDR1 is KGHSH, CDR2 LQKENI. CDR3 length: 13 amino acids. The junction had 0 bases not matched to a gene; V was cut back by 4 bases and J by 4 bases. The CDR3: CASSRDSNEKLFF. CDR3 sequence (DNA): TGTGCCAGCTCACGGGACAGTAATGAAAAACTGTTTTTT.

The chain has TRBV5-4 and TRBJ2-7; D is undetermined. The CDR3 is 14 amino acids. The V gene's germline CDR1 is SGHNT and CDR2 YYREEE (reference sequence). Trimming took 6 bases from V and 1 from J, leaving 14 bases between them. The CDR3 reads CASKMRPSSYEQYF. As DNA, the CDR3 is TGTGCCAGCAAAATGAGGCCTTCGTCCTACGAGCAGTACTTC.

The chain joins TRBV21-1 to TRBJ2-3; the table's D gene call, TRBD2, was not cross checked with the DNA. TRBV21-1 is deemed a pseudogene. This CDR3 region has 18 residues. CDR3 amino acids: CASSKARLAGDEADTQYF. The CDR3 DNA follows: TGTGCCAGCAGCAAAGCTAGGCTAGCGGGAGATGAAGCAGATACGCAGTATTTT.

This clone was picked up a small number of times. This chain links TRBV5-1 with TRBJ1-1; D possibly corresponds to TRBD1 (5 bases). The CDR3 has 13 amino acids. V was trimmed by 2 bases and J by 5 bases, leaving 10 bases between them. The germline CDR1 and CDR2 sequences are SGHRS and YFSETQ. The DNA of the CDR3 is TGCGCCAGCAGCTTCCAGGGCTGGACTGAAGCTTTCTTT. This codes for CASSFQGWTEAFF.

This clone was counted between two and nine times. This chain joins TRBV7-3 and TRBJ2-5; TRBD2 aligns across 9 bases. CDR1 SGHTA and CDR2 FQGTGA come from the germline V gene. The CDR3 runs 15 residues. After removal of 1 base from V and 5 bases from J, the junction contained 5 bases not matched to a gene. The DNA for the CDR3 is TGTGCCAGCAGCTTAAGCGGAGCGGGAGGCGAGACCCAGTACTTC. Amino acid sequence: CASSLSGAGGETQYF.

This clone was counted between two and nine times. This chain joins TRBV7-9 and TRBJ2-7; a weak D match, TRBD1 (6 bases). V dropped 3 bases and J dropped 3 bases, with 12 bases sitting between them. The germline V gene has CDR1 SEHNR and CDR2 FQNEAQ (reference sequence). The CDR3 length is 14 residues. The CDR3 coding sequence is TGTGCCAGCAGCTTGATGGGACAAGACTACGAGCAGTACTTC. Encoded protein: CASSLMGQDYEQYF. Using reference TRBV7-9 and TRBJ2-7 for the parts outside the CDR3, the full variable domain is DTGVSQNPRHKITKRGQNVTFRCDPISEHNRLYWYRQTLGQGPEFLTYFQNEAQLEKSRLLSDRFSAERPKGSFSTLEIQRTEQGDSAMYLCASSLMGQDYEQYFGPGTRLTVT.

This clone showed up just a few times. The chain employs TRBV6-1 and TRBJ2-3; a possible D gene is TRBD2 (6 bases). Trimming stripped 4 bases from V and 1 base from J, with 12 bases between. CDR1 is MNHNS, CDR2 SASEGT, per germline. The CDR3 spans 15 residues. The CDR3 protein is CASSVQRVGTDTQYF. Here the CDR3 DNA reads TGTGCCAGCAGTGTCCAGCGGGTGGGCACAGATACGCAGTATTTT.

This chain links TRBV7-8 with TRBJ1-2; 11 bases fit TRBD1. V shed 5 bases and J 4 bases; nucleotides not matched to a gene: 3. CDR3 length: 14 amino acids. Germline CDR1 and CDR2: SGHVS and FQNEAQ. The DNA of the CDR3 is TGTGCCAGCAGCGCGGGGACAGGGGGCTATGGCTACACCTTC. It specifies CASSAGTGGYGYTF.

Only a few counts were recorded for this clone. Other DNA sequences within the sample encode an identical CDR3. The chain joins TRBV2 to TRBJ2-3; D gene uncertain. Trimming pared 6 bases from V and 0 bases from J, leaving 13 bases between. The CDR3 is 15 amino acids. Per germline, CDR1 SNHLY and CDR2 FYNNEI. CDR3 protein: CASSKTVSSTDTQYF. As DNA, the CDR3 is TGTGCCAGCAGCAAAACAGTAAGTAGCACAGATACGCAGTATTTT.

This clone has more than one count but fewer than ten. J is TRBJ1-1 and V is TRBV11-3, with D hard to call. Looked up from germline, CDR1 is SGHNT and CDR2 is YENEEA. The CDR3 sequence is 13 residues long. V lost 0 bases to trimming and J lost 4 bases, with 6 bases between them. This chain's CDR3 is CASSLESRTEAFF. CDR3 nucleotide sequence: TGTGCCAGCAGCTTAGAGTCCCGCACTGAAGCTTTCTTT.

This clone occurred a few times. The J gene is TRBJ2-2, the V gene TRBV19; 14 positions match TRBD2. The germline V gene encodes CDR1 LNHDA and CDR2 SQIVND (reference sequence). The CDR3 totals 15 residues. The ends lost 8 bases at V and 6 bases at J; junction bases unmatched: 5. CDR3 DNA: TGTGCCAGTGGGACTAGCGGGAGAACACCCGGGGAGCTGTTTTTT. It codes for CASGTSGRTPGELFF.